The present entry profiles one TCR beta chain with its context. The antigen is undetermined. Specified treatment: about 20 received Ad26.COV2.S at low or high dose, single or two shots; about 5 received placebo; per-sample allocation not given. Sampling happened 63 days after the first vaccine or placebo injection. Boston hosted the donor, who was an adult aged 18-55 years. The table came from immunoSEQ multiplex PCR; TCRdb's copy has only in-frame clones and leaves some out. The repertoire holds about 350,000 clones, with 70% to 90% as singletons. The sample originates from a study of Ad26.COV2.S vaccination and SARS-CoV-2 variants. Trimming took 2 bases from V and 5 from J, leaving 15 bases between them. Per the germline V gene, CDR1 is SNHLY and CDR2 is FYNNEI. The CDR3 covers 15 residues. Study-wide results and caveats: It is possible that the TCR breadth and depth analyses underestimated the total T cell responses. In vaccinated individuals, spike-specific CD8+ and CD4+ T cell responses reportedly displayed substantial breadth.

This specimen consisted of peripheral blood, obtained in a trial of Ad26.COV2.S vaccine versus placebo. The TCR comes from a person between 18 and 60 years old who received the Ad26.COV2.S COVID-19 vaccine or a placebo. The chain recombines TRBV2 with TRBJ2-5, with D maybe TRBD1 (6 bases). CDR3: CASSETAVRGETQYF. The CDR3 coding sequence is TGTGCCAGCAGTGAAACGGCTGTAAGGGGGGAGACCCAGTACTTC.